A selection of T cell receptor beta chains follows, all from one sample in a study of CD8 T cells in ankylosing spondylitis. A single record per CDR3 protein comes from TCRdb applying MiXCR to the 5' RACE reads. The sample lists 340,000 or so distinct CDR3 sequences, about 15% seen once, with around 1% in the top ten. Sequences were obtained from blood, either unsorted or a sorted T cell fraction (not recorded which). All receptors come from a male donor with ankylosing spondylitis or in good health (not recorded which). CDR3s include the opening cysteine and the closing phenylalanine or tryptophan. A D gene is named only where the DNA matches it firmly. For some rows the clone size is stated as once, few or many, or as a class when expanded; others skip it.

TRBD1 | 13 | TRBJ1-1 | TRBV30 | few | TGTGCCTGGAGTAAAGACAGGGACCCTGAAGCTTTCTTT | CAWSKDRDPEAFF
TRBD2 | 16 | TRBJ2-1 | TRBV12-3/TRBV12-4 | NA | TGTGCCAGCAGTTTATCCAGGACTAGCGGGATCAATGAGCAGTTCTTC | CASSLSRTSGINEQFF
TRBD2 | 14 | TRBJ2-7 | TRBV27 | many | TGTGCCAGCAGTTTGGGCAGGGAGGGGTACGAGCAGTACTTC | CASSLGREGYEQYF
NA | 12 | TRBJ1-2 | TRBV19 | NA | TGTGCCAGTAGCCCACGGGGCTATGGCTACACCTTC | CASSPRGYGYTF
NA | 13 | TRBJ2-7 | TRBV30 | NA | TGTGCCTGGAGGAATGACAGGTCCTACGAGCAGTACTTC | CAWRNDRSYEQYF
NA | 13 | TRBJ1-6 | TRBV12-3/TRBV12-4 | many | TGTGCCAGCACGGACAGAGTGGCCTCACCCCTCCACTTT | CASTDRVASPLHF
NA | 15 | TRBJ1-1 | TRBV11-2 | few | TGTGCATCGTCCCCCGCAGTTCCCGGACACACTGAAGCTTTCTTT | CASSPAVPGHTEAFF
NA | 15 | TRBJ1-1 | TRBV27 | few | TGTGCCAGCAGGATCGGCGGGAAATCGGCCACTGAAGCTTTCTTT | CASRIGGKSATEAFF
NA | 14 | TRBJ2-2 | TRBV30 | few | TGTGCCTGGAGTGGACAGCCGAACACCGGGGAGCTGTTTTTT | CAWSGQPNTGELFF
NA | 15 | TRBJ2-5 | TRBV5-1 | NA | TGCGCCAGCAGCTCCGGTGGGGGGTACCAAGAGACCCAGTACTTC | CASSSGGGYQETQYF
TRBD2 | 17 | TRBJ2-1 | TRBV15 | NA | TGTGCCACCAGCAGAGATGAGACTAGCGGGAGTTACAATGAGCAGTTCTTC | CATSRDETSGSYNEQFF
NA | 13 | TRBJ1-5 | TRBV12-5 | NA | TGTGCTAGTGGATACGAAAGCAATCAGCCCCAGCATTTT | CASGYESNQPQHF
NA | 13 | TRBJ2-5 | TRBV4-2 | few | TGTGCCAGCAGCCAAGGAGGAGTTGAGACCCAGTACTTC | CASSQGGVETQYF
NA | 14 | TRBJ2-2 | TRBV20-1 | few | TGCAGTGCGGCCGGGACGTGGAACACCGGGGAGCTGTTTTTT | CSAAGTWNTGELFF
TRBD1 | 13 | TRBJ2-7 | TRBV7-9 | NA | TGTGCCAGCAGCTTAAGACAGGGGGACGAGCAGTACTTC | CASSLRQGDEQYF
NA | 14 | TRBJ1-3 | TRBV5-1 | few | TGCGCCAGCAGCTTCGATGAAACAGGGAACACCATATATTTT | CASSFDETGNTIYF
NA | 14 | TRBJ1-1 | TRBV6-1 | NA | TGTGCCAGCGTAAGCCGGGGAGTTAGGACTGAAGCTTTCTTT | CASVSRGVRTEAFF
NA | 11 | TRBJ1-3 | TRBV20-1 | NA | TGCAGTGCTAGGAGGGGGAACACCATATATTTT | CSARRGNTIYF